The 28 T cell receptor beta chains given below trace back to one sample, sequenced in a study of identifying expanded T cells in peripheral blood. Sequencing used immunoSEQ multiplex PCR; TCRdb keeps in-frame clones, though not all of them. The repertoire holds more than 75,000 clones, with about 90% as singletons. Source material: blood. The receptors were sampled from a person between 18 and 75 years old in good health.

This clone was seen a few times. The rearrangement joins TRBV14 to TRBJ2-1; 7 bases align to TRBD2. Germline CDR1 reads SGHDN; CDR2 reads FVKESK. V gave up 1 base and J gave up 3 bases; unmatched junction bases: 3. The CDR3 runs to 15 residues. This CDR3 reads CASSQVAGDYNEQFF. For the CDR3, the DNA is TGTGCCAGCAGCCAAGTAGCGGGTGACTACAATGAGCAGTTCTTC. The full variable domain, rest sourced from reference TRBV14 and TRBJ2-1, is EAGVTQFPSHSVIEKGQTVTLRCDPISGHDNLYWYRRVMGKEIKFLLHFVKESKQDESGMPNNRFLAERTGGTYSTLKVQPAELEDSGVYFCASSQVAGDYNEQFFGPGTRLTVL.

This chain uses TRBV5-1 with TRBJ2-7; TRBD1 is a possible D gene (5 bases). The CDR3 covers 13 residues. Trimming stripped 4 bases from V and 4 bases from J, with 12 bases between. The germline V gene encodes CDR1 SGHRS and CDR2 YFSETQ. In DNA, the CDR3 is TGCGCCAGCAGCCTCTCTTGGACATACGAGCAGTACTTC. It encodes CASSLSWTYEQYF.

This clone came up once. The chain employs TRBV11-2 and TRBJ2-2; unclear D gene. In germline, CDR1 is SGHAT, CDR2 FQNNGV. This CDR3 is 13 amino acids long. Trimming left V 5 bases short and J 5 bases short, with 9 bases between. The CDR3: CASSRIGTGELFF. The DNA of the CDR3 is TGTGCCAGCAGCAGGATAGGAACCGGGGAGCTGTTTTTT.

This chain links TRBV19 with TRBJ2-3, with a possible D match to TRBD2 (5 bases). From germline, CDR1 is LNHDA and CDR2 SQIVND (reference sequence). V was pared by 5 bases and J by 4 bases, with 19 bases between. The CDR3 is made up of 16 amino acids. The CDR3 DNA reads TGTGCCAGTAGTCGCCAGGCTACCCGAGGGCCAGATACGCAGTATTTT. This translates into CASSRQATRGPDTQYF.

This chain joins TRBV6-4 and TRBJ2-1; D gene uncertain. Germline V CDR1 and CDR2: MRHNA, SNTAGT. The CDR3 spans 14 residues. V lost 2 bases, J lost 5 bases, and 10 bases lay in between. In DNA form, the CDR3 reads TGTGCCAGCAGTGACCCCCGCGTAAACAATGAGCAGTTCTTC. Translating it yields CASSDPRVNNEQFF.

The chain is built from TRBV6-4 and TRBJ2-6; TRBD1 agrees at 8 bases. The trim removed 0 bases at V and 1 base at J, leaving 5 bases unmatched. The CDR3 runs 18 residues. Germline V gives CDR1 MRHNA, CDR2 SNTAGT. CDR3 sequence (DNA): TGTGCCAGCAGTGACTCCAGGACAGGGCCGTCTGGGGCCAACGTCCTGACTTTC. Its translation is CASSDSRTGPSGANVLTF.

This clone was recorded only once. The rearrangement uses TRBV6-1 and TRBJ1-5; weak D call: TRBD1 (5 bases). From germline, CDR1 is MNHNS and CDR2 SASEGT. The CDR3 has 16 residues. V lost 2 bases, J lost 5 bases, and 16 bases lay in between. DNA of the CDR3: TGTGCCAGCAGTGAATGGGGCACACGCTCATATCAGCCCCAGCATTTT. Amino acid sequence: CASSEWGTRSYQPQHF.

The chain couples TRBV5-8 to TRBJ1-5; D call uncertain. The CDR3 runs 13 residues. CDR1 and CDR2 from the germline V gene are SGHTS and YDEGEE. Trimming left V 3 bases short and J 6 bases short, with 10 bases between. The CDR3 protein is CASSSPLLQPQHF. DNA of the CDR3: TGTGCCAGCAGCTCCCCCCTTCTTCAGCCCCAGCATTTT.

As regards this clone: Other DNA sequences in this sample translate to the same CDR3. The chain links TRBV5-1 to TRBJ2-7, with D unresolved. This CDR3 comprises 11 residues. V gave up 3 bases and J gave up 0 bases, with 1 base separating them. Per germline, CDR1 SGHRS and CDR2 YFSETQ. This CDR3 is CASSSSYEQYF. DNA for the CDR3: TGCGCCAGCAGCTCCTCCTACGAGCAGTACTTC.

The genes are TRBV7-9 and TRBJ2-5; D gene unclear. Trimming removed 5 bases from V and 1 base from J, with 8 bases in between. The CDR3 is made up of 13 amino acids. CDR1 is SEHNR, CDR2 FQNEAQ, per germline (reference sequence). The CDR3 is CASSQQRQETQYF. CDR3 DNA: TGTGCCAGCAGCCAGCAGCGCCAAGAGACCCAGTACTTC.

This sequence joins TRBV4-1 and TRBJ2-3; D remains ambiguous. Germline V lookup: CDR1 MGHRA, CDR2 YSYEKL. Between the trimmed V and J ends, which lost 0 bases and 6 bases, there was a span of 1 base. The CDR3 length is 11 residues. The chain's CDR3 is CASSQEDTQYF. The CDR3 DNA follows: TGCGCCAGCAGCCAAGAGGATACGCAGTATTTT.

The V call is TRBV11-2, the J call TRBJ1-1, with D maybe TRBD1 (6 bases). V lost 0 bases, J lost 7 bases, and 15 bases lay in between. CDR3 length: 15 amino acids. The germline V gene has CDR1 SGHAT and CDR2 FQNNGV. CDR3 nucleotides: TGTGCCAGCAGCTTAGACAGGGGCCGTTTCATTGAAGCTTTCTTT. Translating gives CASSLDRGRFIEAFF.

This chain links TRBV30 with TRBJ2-2, with D possibly matching TRBD1 (5 bases). The CDR3 extends over 15 amino acids. Germline CDR1 reads GTSNPN; CDR2 reads SVGIG (reference sequence). Trimming left V 0 bases short and J 7 bases short, with 15 bases between. The CDR3 loop is CAWSVLSGANGELFF. The DNA for the CDR3 is TGTGCCTGGAGTGTACTTTCTGGGGCGAACGGGGAGCTGTTTTTT.

The rearrangement joins TRBV5-6 to TRBJ1-2; no clear D gene. Germline assignment: CDR1 SGHDT and CDR2 YYEEEE. CDR3 size: 14 residues. V was trimmed by 4 bases and J by 4 bases, leaving 14 bases between them. This CDR3 reads CASSPLWQTYGYTF. The CDR3 DNA is TGTGCCAGCAGCCCGTTGTGGCAGACCTATGGCTACACCTTC. Together with reference TRBV5-6 and TRBJ1-2, the CDR3 gives the full variable domain: DAGVTQSPTHLIKTRGQQVTLRCSPKSGHDTVSWYQQALGQGPQFIFQYYEEEERQRGNFPDRFSGHQFPNYSSELNVNALLLGDSALYLCASSPLWQTYGYTFGSGTRLTVV.

The chain employs TRBV7-3 and TRBJ2-2; 10 nucleotides agree with TRBD1. J lost 4 bases, V lost 4 bases, and 3 bases had no gene match. In germline, CDR1 is SGHTA, CDR2 FQGTGA. The CDR3 extends over 15 amino acids. The DNA for the CDR3 is TGTGCCAGCAGCTCGACAGGGGGCGTCACCGGGGAGCTGTTTTTT. This translates into CASSSTGGVTGELFF. Full variable domain (outside the CDR3, taken from reference TRBV7-3 and TRBJ2-2): GAGVSQTPSNKVTEKGKYVELRCDPISGHTALYWYRQSLGQGPEFLIYFQGTGAADDSGLPNDRFFAVRPEGSVSTLKIQRTERGDSAVYLCASSSTGGVTGELFFGEGSRLTVL.

The rearrangement uses TRBV29-1 and TRBJ2-3; the D call may be TRBD1 or TRBD2 (6 bases each). This CDR3 region has 15 residues. V lost 4 bases to trimming and J lost 2 bases, with 16 bases between them. The germline V gene has CDR1 SQVTM and CDR2 ANQGSEA. CDR3 bases: TGCAGCGTTGTAGGGGGGATCCCCCCCACAGATACGCAGTATTTT. Amino acids: CSVVGGIPPTDTQYF.

This clone appeared a single time. The chain joins TRBV6-6 to TRBJ2-1; 8 bases are shared with TRBD2. Germline CDR1 MNHNY, CDR2 SVGAGI (reference sequence). The CDR3 totals 14 residues. J gave up 8 bases and V 5 bases, and 8 bases lay outside the gene matches. This CDR3 is CASSTGLASDEQFF. The DNA for the CDR3 is TGTGCCAGCAGTACCGGACTAGCTTCCGATGAGCAGTTCTTC.

The sample holds a few counts of this clone. The chain couples TRBV2 to TRBJ2-7, with D perhaps TRBD1 or TRBD2 (6 bases each). This CDR3 comprises 14 residues. The V gene lost 8 bases and the J gene lost 2 bases, with 16 bases spanning the gap. Germline lookup yields CDR1 SNHLY and CDR2 FYNNEI. CDR3 amino acids: CASGGQGNAYEQYF. DNA of the CDR3: TGTGCCAGCGGGGGGCAGGGTAACGCCTACGAGCAGTACTTC.

The gene calls are TRBV28 and TRBJ2-7, with TRBD2 identical over 7 bases. Losses at the gene ends were 4 bases for V and 2 bases for J; bases not matched to a gene: 11. Per germline, CDR1 MDHEN and CDR2 SYDVKM. This CDR3 contains 16 residues. The CDR3 reads CASSSELATFPYEQYF. CDR3 DNA sequence: TGTGCCAGCAGTTCTGAACTAGCGACATTCCCCTACGAGCAGTACTTC.

The genes are TRBV6-5 and TRBJ2-3; unclear D gene. Germline CDR1 is MNHEY and CDR2 is SVGAGI. V lost 2 bases to trimming and J lost 2 bases, with 8 bases between them. The CDR3 is 14 amino acids. DNA of the CDR3: TGTGCCAGCAGTTACAGGCATACCACAGATACGCAGTATTTT. Protein: CASSYRHTTDTQYF.

The chain employs TRBV28 and TRBJ1-2, with 8 bases identical to TRBD1. Germline V CDR1 and CDR2: MDHEN, SYDVKM. V lost 6 bases, J lost 4 bases, and 10 bases stayed unmatched. The CDR3 length is 15 residues. Written as DNA, the CDR3 is TGTGCCAGCAGAGAGACAGGGGAGAGGGGCTATGGCTACACCTTC. It codes for CASRETGERGYGYTF.

The chain employs TRBV5-1 and TRBJ2-7; D is uncertain. Germline V gives CDR1 SGHRS, CDR2 YFSETQ. The V and J ends lost 4 bases and 2 bases respectively, with 16 bases between them. This CDR3 spans 15 amino acids. The CDR3 loop reads CASSDVEAAAYEQYF. In nucleotides, the CDR3 is TGCGCCAGCAGCGACGTTGAGGCAGCCGCCTACGAGCAGTACTTC.

The CDR3 DNA sequence: TGCAGCGTTCGTGGATTTGGATCTTGGGAGACCCAGTACTTC. It yields the protein CSVRGFGSWETQYF. The chain carries TRBV29-1 and TRBJ2-5; D not certain. CDR3 length: 14 residues. The germline V and J ends were trimmed by 5 bases and 5 bases, with 18 bases remaining between them. Germline CDR1 SQVTM, CDR2 ANQGSEA. Complete variable domain (other parts from reference TRBV29-1 and TRBJ2-5): SAVISQKPSRDICQRGTSLTIQCQVDSQVTMMFWYRQQPGQSLTLIATANQGSEATYESGFVIDKFPISRPNLTFSTLTVSNMSPEDSSIYLCSVRGFGSWETQYFGPGTRLLVL.

This chain connects TRBV4-1 to TRBJ2-7; D may be TRBD2 (6 bases). The CDR3 is made up of 14 amino acids. The germline V gene encodes CDR1 MGHRA and CDR2 YSYEKL. The V end lost 4 bases, the J end lost 4 bases, and 14 bases lay between the germline ends. CDR3: CASSPRAGHYEQYF. The CDR3 DNA follows: TGCGCCAGCAGCCCCCGGGCGGGGCATTACGAGCAGTACTTC.

The genes are TRBV19 and TRBJ2-1; 11 bases are shared with TRBD1. The CDR3 is 14 residues long. The V and J ends lost 2 bases and 9 bases, in that order; junction bases with no gene match: 3. Germline V gives CDR1 LNHDA, CDR2 SQIVND (reference sequence). CDR3 nucleotide sequence: TGTGCCAGTAGTATACGGGACAGGGGGGGTGAGCAGTTCTTC. Translating it yields CASSIRDRGGEQFF.

This chain joins TRBV7-2 and TRBJ2-7; TRBD2 might be the D (5 bases). Between the trimmed V and J ends, which lost 1 base and 3 bases, there was a span of 7 bases. CDR3 length: 13 amino acids. Germline V CDR1 and CDR2: SGHTA, FQGNSA. The CDR3 DNA follows: TGTGCCAGCAGCTTAGGGGGAGTCTACGAGCAGTACTTC. Its translation is CASSLGGVYEQYF.

The J gene is TRBJ2-7, the V gene TRBV15; 9 bases map to TRBD1. The V segment lost 1 base and the J segment 2 bases; nucleotides outside the gene matches: 6. This CDR3 comprises 16 residues. Germline V gene data show CDR1 as LNHNV and CDR2 as YYDKDF (reference sequence). The CDR3 spells CATSRGIDRGAYEQYF. The CDR3, as DNA: TGTGCCACCAGCAGAGGCATCGACAGGGGGGCCTACGAGCAGTACTTC.

With regard to this clone: This same CDR3 is encoded by further DNA sequences in the sample. The gene calls are TRBV28 and TRBJ2-1, with D hard to call. The CDR3 is made up of 14 amino acids. Germline V CDR1 and CDR2: MDHEN, SYDVKM. Trimming took 3 bases from V and 0 from J, leaving 6 bases between them. CDR3: CASSFPSSYNEQFF. DNA of the CDR3: TGTGCCAGCAGTTTCCCTAGCTCCTACAATGAGCAGTTCTTC.